This is a list of T cell receptor beta chains from one sample in a study of OX40 agonist ivuxolimab in advanced cancers. The method was immunoSEQ multiplex PCR; TCRdb's version includes in-frame clones alone and lacks a portion of them. The sample contains some 40,000 clones, approximately 78% of which appear only once. The source material was CD4+ or CD8+ T cells sorted from blood, sampled in a trial of the OX40 agonist ivuxolimab. These receptors came from an adult with an advanced solid tumor such as melanoma, head and neck, liver or kidney cancer. Each CDR3 is given with its conserved first and last residue. D genes are given only for firm matches. The size field is filled for only some rows; it gives once, few, many or a size class.

d_call	clone_size	cdr3_length	j_call	v_call	cdr3_nt	cdr3_aa
NA	NA	13	TRBJ1-5	TRBV5-6	TGTGCCAGCAGCTCGGGTTGGAATCGGCCCCAGCATTTT	CASSSGWNRPQHF
NA	NA	13	TRBJ2-7	TRBV6-6	TGTGCCAGCAGGGGAGTGTCCACGGACGAGCAGTACTTC	CASRGVSTDEQYF
NA	NA	17	TRBJ1-6	TRBV4-1	TGCGCCAGCAGCCAAGATGGAGGAACTGGGCAGAATTCACCCCTCCACTTT	CASSQDGGTGQNSPLHF
NA	NA	14	TRBJ1-1	TRBV28	TGTGCCAGCAGTTTAGTGACGCAAGGCACTGAAGCTTTCTTT	CASSLVTQGTEAFF
TRBD1	once	13	TRBJ2-7	TRBV27	TGTGCCAGCAGTGCTAACAGGGGCCGAGAGCAGTACTTC	CASSANRGREQYF
NA	NA	14	TRBJ2-5	TRBV7-2	TGTGCCAGCAGCTTATACGGAGATCAAGAGACCCAGTACTTC	CASSLYGDQETQYF
NA	NA	12	TRBJ1-1	TRBV6-1	TGTGCCAGCAGTCGGACGAGCACTGAAGCTTTCTTT	CASSRTSTEAFF
NA	NA	13	TRBJ2-4	TRBV28	TGTGCCAGCAGTTTCGGGGGCGGTGGCATTCAGTACTTC	CASSFGGGGIQYF
NA	NA	11	TRBJ1-1	TRBV6-1	TGTGCCAGCAGTGAAGTCTGGGGAGCTTTCTTT	CASSEVWGAFF
NA	once	13	TRBJ2-5	TRBV5-4	TGTGCCAGCAGCTTAAGGGTCCAAGAGACCCAGTACTTC	CASSLRVQETQYF